Below are 25 T cell receptor beta chains sequenced from a single sample in a study of blood T cells in healthy people across ages (dated by TCRdb to the mid-2010s). To prepare the library, 5' RACE was applied. The listed sequencing device is Illumina HiSeq 2500. A second PCR of about 7 to 12 cycles was performed with a sample-barcoded 5' primer and a J-beta primer mix. TCRdb reprocessing: public reads trimmed at Q25 with fastp, clones called with MiXCR, in-frame beta chains kept. Under each unique CDR3 protein, matching rows form one entry showing the most common genes and DNA. The sample table contains about 1.4 million distinct CDR3 sequences; only one count was recorded for roughly 59% of them. The ten top clones hold more than 6% of the sample. Sequenced input: blood. Every receptor here comes from a man aged 18 to 30 in good health.

V and J are TRBV5-1 and TRBJ2-1; 7 positions match TRBD2. After removal of 4 bases from V and 5 bases from J, the junction contained 9 bases not matched to a gene. The CDR3 is made up of 15 amino acids. Germline-derived CDR1 and CDR2 are SGHRS and YFSETQ. The CDR3 protein is CASSPTGTKNNEQFF. The DNA for the CDR3 is TGCGCCAGCAGCCCGACCGGGACTAAGAACAATGAGCAGTTCTTC.

This clonotype has only one observation. The chain carries TRBV29-1 and TRBJ1-1; D unclear. Germline lookup yields CDR1 SQVTM and CDR2 ANQGSEA. V was pared by 7 bases and J by 6 bases, with 18 bases between. This CDR3 contains 13 residues. Written as DNA, the CDR3 is TGCAGCGGATCCCTTGTGGAGTTCGCTGAAGCTTTCTTT. Protein product: CSGSLVEFAEAFF.

In regard to this clonotype: No conserved phenylalanine or tryptophan ends this CDR3, so it is likely a read error. In nucleotides, the CDR3 is TGCAGTGCTAGAGAAGGGGGGAGGGACAATGAGCAGTTCCTC. Residues: CSAREGGRDNEQFL. The chain combines TRBV20-1 with TRBJ2-1, with D maybe TRBD2 (7 bases). The ends were cut back, 0 bases at V and 5 bases at J, with 11 bases in the middle. This CDR3 has 14 amino acids. Germline assignment: CDR1 DFQATT and CDR2 SNEGSKA (reference sequence).

The genes are TRBV28 and TRBJ2-5, with 11 bases aligning to TRBD2. This CDR3 region has 16 residues. The germline gives CDR1 MDHEN, CDR2 SYDVKM. J gave up 2 bases and V 5 bases, and 7 bases lay outside the gene matches. CDR3 protein: CASSKGGTSGQETQYF. The CDR3 bases are TGTGCCAGCAGTAAGGGGGGGACTAGCGGTCAAGAGACCCAGTACTTC.

The sample holds a few counts of this clonotype. The chain uses TRBV20-1 and TRBJ2-7; maybe TRBD1 (6 bases). V was cut by 5 bases and J by 0 bases, with 14 bases left in between. The germline gives CDR1 DFQATT, CDR2 SNEGSKA (reference sequence). The CDR3 is 14 amino acids. CDR3 sequence reads: CSAGGPTSSYEQYF. For the CDR3, the DNA is TGCAGTGCTGGGGGCCCCACGAGCTCCTACGAGCAGTACTTC.

J is TRBJ1-2 and V is TRBV29-1; 8 nucleotides align to TRBD1. The germline V gene encodes CDR1 SQVTM and CDR2 ANQGSEA. CDR3 length: 13 residues. V was pared by 4 bases and J by 8 bases, with 9 bases of the junction left unmatched. The CDR3: CSVGTGPTWGYTF. In DNA, the CDR3 is TGCAGCGTTGGGACAGGGCCAACTTGGGGCTACACCTTC.

For the CDR3, the DNA is TGTGCCAGCAGCTTAATTGCGGGGGGGCTCAACGAGCAGTACTTC. Translating gives CASSLIAGGLNEQYF. The chain employs TRBV7-2 and TRBJ2-7; 9 bases map to TRBD2. The germline V gene has CDR1 SGHTA and CDR2 FQGNSA. The CDR3 is 15 amino acids. The trim removed 2 bases at V and 5 bases at J, leaving 7 bases unmatched. Based on the CDR3 plus reference TRBV7-2 and TRBJ2-7, the full variable domain is GAGVSQSPSNKVTEKGKDVELRCDPISGHTALYWYRQSLGQGLEFLIYFQGNSAPDKSGLPSDRFSAERTGGSVSTLTIQRTQQEDSAVYLCASSLIAGGLNEQYFGPGTRLTVT.

This clonotype has only a few counts. CDR3 protein: CASSLPGPLNTEAFF. CDR3 in DNA: TGTGCCAGCAGCCTCCCCGGGCCCTTGAACACTGAAGCTTTCTTT. The chain uses TRBV9 and TRBJ1-1; D ambiguous. The CDR3 covers 15 residues. The V end lost 4 bases, the J end lost 0 bases, and 13 bases lay between the germline ends. The germline gives CDR1 SGDLS, CDR2 YYNGEE.

The chain joins TRBV27 to TRBJ1-6, with D possibly matching TRBD1 (6 bases). Between the trimmed V and J ends, which lost 10 bases and 6 bases, there was a span of 13 bases. Germline V gives CDR1 MNHEY, CDR2 SMNVEV (reference sequence). CDR3 length: 13 amino acids. CDR3 sequence (DNA): TGTGCCACCAGGACAGTTTCTAATTCACCCCTCCACTTT. Residues: CATRTVSNSPLHF.

The gene calls are TRBV25-1 and TRBJ1-1; 7 positions match TRBD1. Germline loops: CDR1 MGHDK, CDR2 SYGVNS. The CDR3 is 13 amino acids. V shed 6 bases and J 4 bases; nucleotides not matched to a gene: 5. The CDR3 DNA reads TGTGCCAGCAGGAACAGGGGTGGCACTGAAGCTTTCTTT. Translated: CASRNRGGTEAFF.

This clonotype was counted between two and nine times. V is TRBV27 and J is TRBJ1-2, with TRBD1 matching 7 bases. With V trimmed by 3 bases and J by 6 bases, 10 bases remained unmatched. CDR1 and CDR2 (germline): MNHEY, SMNVEV (reference sequence). CDR3 length: 15 amino acids. CDR3 amino acids: CASSFGTAPFDGYTF. The CDR3 nucleotides are TGTGCCAGCAGTTTCGGGACAGCACCTTTCGATGGCTACACCTTC.

V gene TRBV4-3 combines with J gene TRBJ2-3; TRBD1 might be the D (7 bases). CDR1 and CDR2 (germline): LGHNA, YSLEER. CDR3 length: 16 residues. V was cut by 3 bases and J by 2 bases, with 15 bases left in between. CDR3 sequence (DNA): TGCGCCAGCAGCCACGGCAGGGGGGTTTCCACAGATACGCAGTATTTT. This encodes CASSHGRGVSTDTQYF.

This clonotype was seen a handful of times. This chain uses TRBV12-3 or TRBV12-4 with TRBJ1-2; D is unresolved. The V and J ends lost 3 bases and 4 bases respectively, with 9 bases between them. This CDR3 contains 13 residues. The CDR3 nucleotides are TGTGCCAGCAGTTTTTCGGCACCCTATGGCTACACCTTC. This encodes CASSFSAPYGYTF.

The chain combines TRBV24-1 with TRBJ1-1; D uncertain. Germline-derived CDR1 and CDR2 are KGHDR and SFDVKD. V was cut by 4 bases and J by 0 bases, with 5 bases left in between. The CDR3 has 13 amino acids. The CDR3 sequence is CATSELLNTEAFF. Here the CDR3 DNA reads TGTGCCACCAGTGAATTGCTGAACACTGAAGCTTTCTTT.

This chain joins TRBV5-1 and TRBJ2-3; D gene unclear. CDR1 and CDR2 from the germline V gene are SGHRS and YFSETQ. Trimming pared 1 base from V and 2 bases from J, leaving 8 bases between. The CDR3 consists of 14 residues. This CDR3 is CASSLLPDTDTQYF. Here the CDR3 DNA reads TGCGCCAGCAGCTTGCTTCCGGACACAGATACGCAGTATTTT.

V and J are TRBV4-1 and TRBJ1-2; possibly TRBD1 for D (6 bases). Trimming shortened V by 0 bases and J by 0 bases, and 14 bases separated the two germline ends. Germline assignment: CDR1 MGHRA and CDR2 YSYEKL. The CDR3 consists of 17 residues. The CDR3 bases are TGCGCCAGCAGCCAAGAGGGAACGGACAGCTCTAACTATGGCTACACCTTC. Residues: CASSQEGTDSSNYGYTF.

The chain carries TRBV4-1 and TRBJ2-1; TRBD1 aligns across 7 bases. The V gene's germline CDR1 is MGHRA and CDR2 YSYEKL. This CDR3 region has 14 residues. The V gene end was trimmed by 0 bases and the J gene end by 10 bases; junction bases not matched to a gene: 6. CDR3 sequence: CASSQDKGASEQFF. Here the CDR3 DNA reads TGCGCCAGCAGCCAAGATAAGGGGGCGAGCGAGCAGTTCTTC.

Only a few counts were recorded for this clonotype. Here the CDR3 DNA reads TGTGCCAGCAGTTACAGGGCCCAGTGGGGTCTTACCTACGAGCAGTACTTC. This sequence encodes CASSYRAQWGLTYEQYF. V is TRBV6-5 and J is TRBJ2-7; D not certain. In germline, CDR1 is MNHEY, CDR2 SVGAGI. This CDR3 has 17 residues. Trimming took off 2 bases at V and 2 bases at J, with 19 bases between the two ends.

V is TRBV20-1 and J is TRBJ2-5; TRBD1 might be the D (5 bases). The CDR3 is 12 residues long. V was pared by 6 bases and J by 3 bases, with 11 bases between. Germline values: CDR1 DFQATT, CDR2 SNEGSKA (reference sequence). The CDR3 nucleotides are TGCAGTGCACCCGACAGAAAAGAGACCCAGTACTTC. Protein sequence: CSAPDRKETQYF.

This clonotype was seen a few times. In DNA, the CDR3 is TGTGCCAGCGCCACCGTTAAGGGGACTAGCGTTAACACCGGGGAGCTGTTTTTT. It yields the protein CASATVKGTSVNTGELFF. The chain employs TRBV7-9 and TRBJ2-2; the match to TRBD2 covers 10 bases. The CDR3 covers 18 residues. CDR1 SEHNR and CDR2 FQNEAQ come from the germline V gene (reference sequence). V lost 8 bases and J lost 2; bases outside the gene matches: 14.

The chain couples TRBV9 to TRBJ2-1; D possibly corresponds to TRBD2 (6 bases). The CDR3 length is 14 residues. Trimming removed 4 bases at V and 7 bases at J, with 15 bases between. The germline V gene has CDR1 SGDLS and CDR2 YYNGEE. CDR3 DNA: TGTGCCAGCAGCCCGGGGACTGTGGGGAATGAGCAGTTCTTC. Protein: CASSPGTVGNEQFF.

This clonotype was recorded a few times. The chain links TRBV28 to TRBJ1-1; 10 nucleotides match TRBD1. Germline V lookup: CDR1 MDHEN, CDR2 SYDVKM. CDR3 size: 20 residues. Losses at the gene ends were 3 bases for V and 6 bases for J; bases not matched to a gene: 22. The CDR3: CASSFEALAGTGAPMSEAFF. In DNA, the CDR3 is TGTGCCAGCAGTTTTGAGGCGTTGGCCGGGACAGGGGCTCCAATGTCTGAAGCTTTCTTT.

In its sample, this clonotype was seen a few times. The chain has TRBV7-2 and TRBJ2-6; unclear D gene. The germline V and J ends were trimmed by 1 base and 0 bases, with 13 bases remaining between them. Germline lookup yields CDR1 SGHTA and CDR2 FQGNSA. This CDR3 has 18 residues. CDR3: CASSLEGPYISGANVLTF. The CDR3 bases are TGTGCCAGCAGCTTAGAAGGGCCCTACATCTCTGGGGCCAACGTCCTGACTTTC.

This chain uses TRBV7-8 with TRBJ2-7, with 9 nucleotides matching TRBD1. J was trimmed by 5 bases and V by 2 bases; bases with no gene match: 7. The CDR3 has 15 residues. Germline V gives CDR1 SGHVS, CDR2 FQNEAQ. The CDR3 DNA is TGTGCCAGCAGCTTATCCGGGACAGGGAGAGACGAGCAGTACTTC. It specifies CASSLSGTGRDEQYF.

The rearrangement links TRBV20-1 to TRBJ2-7, with D possibly matching TRBD1 (6 bases). Looked up from germline, CDR1 is DFQATT and CDR2 is SNEGSKA (reference sequence). The CDR3 extends over 14 amino acids. V dropped 5 bases and J dropped 3 bases, with 17 bases sitting between them. The CDR3: CSADNRPGVYEQYF. As DNA, the CDR3 is TGCAGTGCTGATAACAGGCCAGGGGTCTACGAGCAGTACTTC.